This T cell receptor beta chain is drawn from a study of response to subunit inactivated influenza vaccine. A word on this clonotype: Its antigen is still unknown.

Findings and caveats of the study: Authors suggested each seasonal flu vaccination may recruit only limited numbers of new T cells.

With 11 bases removed from V and 3 bases from J, the gap between germline ends came to 19 bases. This CDR3 contains 15 residues. CDR1 is ENHRY and CDR2 is SYGVKD in the germline V gene. MiXCR, run by TCRdb on the RT-PCR reads, gives a single entry per CDR3 protein. This sample carries about 500,000 distinct CDR3 sequences, more than 15% of them seen once, and the ten largest clones take 2.5% to 3.5%. The origin of this receptor is a man aged 45 to 75 who received an inactivated influenza vaccine. The sample consisted of CD4+ T cells sorted from PBMCs, taken around 25 months after vaccination. The rearrangement joins TRBV10-3 to TRBJ2-2, with D possibly being TRBD2 (6 bases). The chain's CDR3 is CASTRGFGDTGELFF. The CDR3 region has the DNA TGTGCCTCTACCCGGGGGTTTGGGGACACCGGGGAGCTGTTTTTT.